This T cell receptor beta chain appears in the sequencing data of a study of blood T cells in healthy people across ages. About the research overall: There was about one barcoded beta molecule captured by template switching per two T cells.

J gave up 7 bases and V 2 bases, and 4 bases lay outside the gene matches. The CDR3 spans 14 residues. CDR1 is LGHDT, CDR2 YNNKEL, per germline (reference sequence). This clonotype has a handful of counts. Using a J-beta primer mix together with a sample-barcoded 5' primer, a second PCR was run for roughly 6 to 12 cycles. A tag from a template-switch adaptor with 12 random nucleotides marked each cDNA molecule. All samples gave at least 2.5 million CDR3-containing paired-end reads. TCRdb re-called the 5' RACE reads through MiXCR, storing one row per CDR3 protein. Altogether about 1,800,000 distinct CDR3 sequences are present, 28% being singletons, with the ten largest covering over 7%. Whenever a sample was processed, at least 6 million PBMCs were isolated.

The sample was blood. This receptor was identified in a woman aged 30 to 39 in good health. The V gene is TRBV3-1, the J gene TRBJ2-2; 7 bases match TRBD1. Here the CDR3 reads CASSQLQGIGELFF. The CDR3 DNA follows: TGTGCCAGCAGCCAATTACAGGGGATCGGGGAGCTGTTTTTT.